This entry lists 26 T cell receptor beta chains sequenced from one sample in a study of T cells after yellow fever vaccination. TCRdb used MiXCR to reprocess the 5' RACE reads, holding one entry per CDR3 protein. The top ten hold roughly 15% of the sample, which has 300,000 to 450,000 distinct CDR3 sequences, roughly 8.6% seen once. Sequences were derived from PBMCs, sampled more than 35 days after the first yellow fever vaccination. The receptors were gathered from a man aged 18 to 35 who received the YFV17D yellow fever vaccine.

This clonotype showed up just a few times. The CDR3, as DNA: TGCGCCAGCAGCCAAGGCTCCTCGACCGGGGAGCTGTTTTTT. It codes for CASSQGSSTGELFF. This chain links TRBV4-3 with TRBJ2-2; no firm D call. Per the germline V gene, CDR1 is LGHNA and CDR2 is YSLEER. V dropped 1 base and J dropped 5 bases, with 8 bases sitting between them. The CDR3 runs 14 residues.

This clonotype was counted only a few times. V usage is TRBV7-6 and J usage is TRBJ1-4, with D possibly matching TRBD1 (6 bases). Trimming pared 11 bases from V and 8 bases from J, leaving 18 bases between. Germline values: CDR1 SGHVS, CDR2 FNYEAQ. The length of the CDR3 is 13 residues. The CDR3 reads CAWGSGAGEKLFF. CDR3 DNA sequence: TGTGCCTGGGGTTCGGGGGCTGGGGAAAAACTGTTTTTT.

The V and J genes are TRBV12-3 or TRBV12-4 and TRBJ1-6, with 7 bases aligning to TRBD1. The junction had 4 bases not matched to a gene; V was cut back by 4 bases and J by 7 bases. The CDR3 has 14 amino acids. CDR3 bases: TGTGCCAGCAGTTCCAGGGGGGGGAATTCACCCCTCCACTTT. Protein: CASSSRGGNSPLHF.

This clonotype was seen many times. CDR3 region: CASTLGGEQYV. As DNA, the CDR3 is TGTGCCAGCACCCTGGGGGGCGAGCAGTACGTC. The chain employs TRBV28 and TRBJ2-7, with D possibly TRBD2 on 6 matching bases. CDR3 length equals 11 residues. CDR1 is MDHEN, CDR2 SYDVKM, per germline. The V end was cut by 7 bases, the J end by 6 bases, with 10 bases between.

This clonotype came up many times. This chain's CDR3 is CASSLNPGRGRTDTQYF. Here the CDR3 DNA reads TGTGCCAGCAGCTTAAACCCCGGGAGGGGGCGCACAGATACGCAGTATTTT. V gene TRBV7-2 combines with J gene TRBJ2-3; D is perhaps TRBD2 (8 bases). CDR1 and CDR2 from the germline V gene are SGHTA and FQGNSA. V lost 2 bases and J 1 base, leaving 16 bases between the germline ends. The CDR3 contains 17 residues.

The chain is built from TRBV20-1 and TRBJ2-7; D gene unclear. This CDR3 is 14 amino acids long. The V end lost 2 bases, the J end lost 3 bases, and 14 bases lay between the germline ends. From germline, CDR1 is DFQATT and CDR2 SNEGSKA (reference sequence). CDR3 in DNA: TGCAGTGCTAGAACGGTCGGTGGAAGCTACGAGCAGTACGTC. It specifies CSARTVGGSYEQYV.

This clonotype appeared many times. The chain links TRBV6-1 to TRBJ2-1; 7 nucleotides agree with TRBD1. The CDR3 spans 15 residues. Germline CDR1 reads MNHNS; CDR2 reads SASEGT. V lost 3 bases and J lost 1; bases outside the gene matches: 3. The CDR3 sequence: CASSETTGSYNEQFF. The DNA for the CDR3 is TGTGCCAGCAGTGAGACGACAGGGTCCTACAATGAGCAGTTCTTC.

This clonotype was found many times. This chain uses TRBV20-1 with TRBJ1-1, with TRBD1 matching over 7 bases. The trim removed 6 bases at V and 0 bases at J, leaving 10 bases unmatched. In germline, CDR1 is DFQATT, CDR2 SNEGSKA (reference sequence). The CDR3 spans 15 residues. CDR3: CSAKITGVMNTEAFF. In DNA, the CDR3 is TGCAGTGCGAAAATAACAGGGGTCATGAACACTGAAGCTTTCTTT.

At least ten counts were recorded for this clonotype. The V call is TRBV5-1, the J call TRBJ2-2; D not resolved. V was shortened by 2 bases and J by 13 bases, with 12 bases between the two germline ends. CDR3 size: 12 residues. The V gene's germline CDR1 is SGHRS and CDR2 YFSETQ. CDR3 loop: CASSFYGPALFF. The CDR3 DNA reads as TGCGCCAGCAGCTTTTACGGACCGGCGCTGTTTTTT.

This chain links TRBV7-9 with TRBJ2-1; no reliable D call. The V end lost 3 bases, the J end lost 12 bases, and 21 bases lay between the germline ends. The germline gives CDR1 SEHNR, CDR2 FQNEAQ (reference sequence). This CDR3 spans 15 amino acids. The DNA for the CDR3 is TGTGCCAGCAGCTTTACCCGGGCCCTACAATGGGGGCAGTTCTTC. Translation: CASSFTRALQWGQFF.

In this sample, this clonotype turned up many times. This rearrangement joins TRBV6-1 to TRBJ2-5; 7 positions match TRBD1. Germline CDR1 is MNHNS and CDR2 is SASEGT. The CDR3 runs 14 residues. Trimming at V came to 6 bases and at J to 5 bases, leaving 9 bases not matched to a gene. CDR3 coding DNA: TGTGCCAGCAGCCGGGACAGTGAAGTGGAGACCCAGTACTTC. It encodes CASSRDSEVETQYF.

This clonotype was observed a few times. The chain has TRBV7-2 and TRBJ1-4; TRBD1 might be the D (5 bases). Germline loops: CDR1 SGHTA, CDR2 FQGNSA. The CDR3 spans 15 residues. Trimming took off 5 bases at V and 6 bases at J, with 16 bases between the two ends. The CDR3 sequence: CASSPRGGNDEKLFF. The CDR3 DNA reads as TGTGCCAGCAGCCCCCGGGGGGGAAATGATGAAAAACTGTTTTTT.

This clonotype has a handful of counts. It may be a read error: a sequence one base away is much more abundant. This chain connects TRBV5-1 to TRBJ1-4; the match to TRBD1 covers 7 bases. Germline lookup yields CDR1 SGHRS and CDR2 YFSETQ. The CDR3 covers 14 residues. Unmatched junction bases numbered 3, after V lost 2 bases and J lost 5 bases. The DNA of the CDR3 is TGCGCCAGCAGCTTCGGGACAGAGAATGAAAAACTGTTTTTT. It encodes CASSFGTENEKLFF.

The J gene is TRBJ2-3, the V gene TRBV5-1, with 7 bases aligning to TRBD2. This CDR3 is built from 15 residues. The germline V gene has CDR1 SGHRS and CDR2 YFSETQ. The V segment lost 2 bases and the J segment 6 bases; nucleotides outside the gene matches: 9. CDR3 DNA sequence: TGCGCCAGCAGCTTAGGGACTACCGTGCTGGATACGCAGTATTTT. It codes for CASSLGTTVLDTQYF.

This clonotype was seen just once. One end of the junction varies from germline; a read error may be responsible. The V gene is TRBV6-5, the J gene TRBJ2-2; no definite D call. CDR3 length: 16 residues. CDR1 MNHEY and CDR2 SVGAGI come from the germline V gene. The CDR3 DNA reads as TGTGCCGGCAGTTACTCCGGCAGCCATGACACCGGGGAGCTGTTTTTT. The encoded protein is CAGSYSGSHDTGELFF.

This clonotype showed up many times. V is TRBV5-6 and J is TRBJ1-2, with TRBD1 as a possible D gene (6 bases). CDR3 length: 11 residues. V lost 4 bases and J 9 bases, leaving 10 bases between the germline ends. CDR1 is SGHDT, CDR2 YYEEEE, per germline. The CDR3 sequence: CASSLDRSYTF. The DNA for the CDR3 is TGTGCCAGCAGCCTTGACAGGAGCTACACCTTC.

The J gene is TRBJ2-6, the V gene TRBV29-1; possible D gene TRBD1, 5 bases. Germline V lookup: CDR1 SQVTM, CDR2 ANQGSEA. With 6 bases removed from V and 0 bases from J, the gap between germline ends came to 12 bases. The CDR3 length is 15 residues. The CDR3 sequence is CSVQGHSSGANVLTF. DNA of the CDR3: TGCAGCGTGCAGGGTCATTCCTCTGGGGCCAACGTCCTGACTTTC.

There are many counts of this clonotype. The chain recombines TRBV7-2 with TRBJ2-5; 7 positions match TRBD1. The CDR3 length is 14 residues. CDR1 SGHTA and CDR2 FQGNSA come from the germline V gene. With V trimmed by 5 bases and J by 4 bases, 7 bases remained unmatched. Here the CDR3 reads CASSTADRAETQYF. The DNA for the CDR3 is TGTGCCAGCAGCACCGCCGACAGGGCAGAGACCCAGTACTTC.

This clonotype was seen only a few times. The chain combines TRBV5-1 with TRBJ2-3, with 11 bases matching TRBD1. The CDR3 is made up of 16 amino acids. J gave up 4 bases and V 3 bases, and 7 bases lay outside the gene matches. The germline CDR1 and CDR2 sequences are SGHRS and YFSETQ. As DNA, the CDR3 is TGCGCCAGCAGCTCCCTCGGGACAGGGGGGGCAGATACGCAGTATTTT. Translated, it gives CASSSLGTGGADTQYF.

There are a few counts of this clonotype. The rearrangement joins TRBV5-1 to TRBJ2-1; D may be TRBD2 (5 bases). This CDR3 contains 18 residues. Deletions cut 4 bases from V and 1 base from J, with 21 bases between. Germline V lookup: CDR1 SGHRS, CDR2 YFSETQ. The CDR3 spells CASSPGVGLSFSYNEQFF. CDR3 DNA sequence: TGCGCCAGCAGCCCAGGAGTAGGACTTTCTTTTTCCTACAATGAGCAGTTCTTC.

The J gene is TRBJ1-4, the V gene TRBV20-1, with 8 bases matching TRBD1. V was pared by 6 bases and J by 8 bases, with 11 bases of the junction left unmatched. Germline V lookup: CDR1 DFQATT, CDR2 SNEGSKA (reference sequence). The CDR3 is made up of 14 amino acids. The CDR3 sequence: CSADRTGTDEKLFF. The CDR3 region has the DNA TGCAGTGCGGATCGGACAGGGACGGACGAAAAACTGTTTTTT.

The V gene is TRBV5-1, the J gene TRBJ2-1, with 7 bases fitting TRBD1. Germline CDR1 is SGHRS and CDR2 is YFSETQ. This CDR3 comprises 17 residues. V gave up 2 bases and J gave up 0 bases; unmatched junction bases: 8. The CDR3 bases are TGCGCCAGCAGCTTCCGACGACAGGGCAGCTCCTACAATGAGCAGTTCTTC. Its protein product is CASSFRRQGSSYNEQFF. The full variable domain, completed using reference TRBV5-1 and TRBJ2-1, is KAGVTQTPRYLIKTRGQQVTLSCSPISGHRSVSWYQQTPGQGLQFLFEYFSETQRNKGNFPGRFSGRQFSNSRSEMNVSTLELGDSALYLCASSFRRQGSSYNEQFFGPGTRLTVL.

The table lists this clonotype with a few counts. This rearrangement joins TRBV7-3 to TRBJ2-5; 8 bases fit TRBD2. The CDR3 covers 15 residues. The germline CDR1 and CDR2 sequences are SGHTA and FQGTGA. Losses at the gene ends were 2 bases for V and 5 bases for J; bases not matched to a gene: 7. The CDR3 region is CASSLSGGNLETQYF. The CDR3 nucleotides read TGTGCCAGCAGCTTATCGGGGGGGAACCTGGAGACCCAGTACTTC.

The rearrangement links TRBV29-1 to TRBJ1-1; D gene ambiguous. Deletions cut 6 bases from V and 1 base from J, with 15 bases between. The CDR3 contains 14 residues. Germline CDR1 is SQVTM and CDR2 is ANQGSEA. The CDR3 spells CSVIFSLSNTEAFF. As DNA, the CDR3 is TGCAGCGTGATCTTCTCTCTATCGAACACTGAAGCTTTCTTT.

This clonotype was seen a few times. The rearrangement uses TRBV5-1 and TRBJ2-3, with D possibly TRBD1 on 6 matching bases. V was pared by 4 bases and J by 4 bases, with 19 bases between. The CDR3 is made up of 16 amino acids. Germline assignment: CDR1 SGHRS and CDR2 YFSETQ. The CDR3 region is CASSPPNRERSDTQYF. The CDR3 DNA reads TGCGCCAGCAGCCCACCCAACAGGGAGAGATCAGATACGCAGTATTTT.

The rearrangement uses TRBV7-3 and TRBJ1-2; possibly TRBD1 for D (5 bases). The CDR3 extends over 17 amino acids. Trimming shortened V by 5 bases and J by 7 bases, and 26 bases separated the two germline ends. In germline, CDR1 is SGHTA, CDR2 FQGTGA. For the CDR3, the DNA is TGTGCCAGCAGCCAACACCGCCCCGACGGGGCCCCCGGTGGCTACACCTTC. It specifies CASSQHRPDGAPGGYTF.